Below, one T cell receptor beta chain is given with its context. Some clones are missing from TCRdb's copy, which holds only in-frame ones; the method was immunoSEQ multiplex PCR. Seen here are 65,000 to 90,000 clones, over 80% observed once, and the top ten hold about 2.8%. These data come from a study of T cell changes during pregnancy in multiple sclerosis. Germline V CDR1 and CDR2: SGHRS, YFSETQ. Unmatched junction bases numbered 4, after V lost 0 bases and J lost 4 bases. The CDR3 is made up of 15 amino acids. The V call is TRBV5-1, the J call TRBJ2-1; 7 bases match TRBD2. The sequencing here drew on peripheral blood, taken in the third trimester of pregnancy. The TCR was taken from a female donor in good health, enrolled as a control in a pregnancy study. Here the CDR3 reads CASSLERGEYNEQFF. The CDR3, as DNA: TGCGCCAGCAGCTTGGAACGGGGGGAGTACAATGAGCAGTTCTTC.